This TCR beta chain originates from a study of control samples from healthy donors and cancer patients. Assay: immunoSEQ multiplex PCR; the TCRdb copy retains only in-frame clones and omits some. The top ten hold approximately 19% of the sample, which has fewer than 110,000 clones, roughly 91% seen once. Germline V lookup: CDR1 MNHEY, CDR2 SVGAGI. The germline V and J ends were trimmed by 3 bases and 7 bases, with 10 bases remaining between them. This CDR3 is built from 13 residues. The chain links TRBV6-5 to TRBJ1-5, with D uncertain. The specimen sequenced was PBMCs. This TCR came from a man aged 60 to 69 with lung cancer. The CDR3 region is CASSYRGLQPQHF. For the CDR3, the DNA is TGTGCCAGCAGTTATAGAGGTCTACAGCCCCAGCATTTT.